This T cell receptor (beta chain) was documented in a study of spatial heterogeneity in lung cancer. TCRdb fed the 5' RACE reads into MiXCR, producing one record per CDR3 protein. The repertoire holds over 8,500 distinct CDR3 sequences, with around 5.1% as singletons. Germline lookup yields CDR1 DFQATT and CDR2 SNEGSKA (reference sequence). V gave up 5 bases and J gave up 3 bases; unmatched junction bases: 5. The CDR3 consists of 13 residues. Findings and limits, study-wide: For expanded intratumoral alpha and beta TCRs, counts tracked tumor mutation counts.

Time point defined: sample taken at primary tumor resection. This clonotype is termed medium-sized. The antigen remains unidentified. Sequenced here: lung tumor tissue, sampled at surgery. The rearrangement uses TRBV20-1 and TRBJ1-2, with TRBD1 matching 8 bases. This clonotype originated in a female donor with early-stage non-small cell lung cancer. CDR3 sequence reads: CSAPGQGDYGYTF. The CDR3 coding sequence is TGCAGTGCTCCCGGACAGGGCGACTATGGCTACACCTTC.